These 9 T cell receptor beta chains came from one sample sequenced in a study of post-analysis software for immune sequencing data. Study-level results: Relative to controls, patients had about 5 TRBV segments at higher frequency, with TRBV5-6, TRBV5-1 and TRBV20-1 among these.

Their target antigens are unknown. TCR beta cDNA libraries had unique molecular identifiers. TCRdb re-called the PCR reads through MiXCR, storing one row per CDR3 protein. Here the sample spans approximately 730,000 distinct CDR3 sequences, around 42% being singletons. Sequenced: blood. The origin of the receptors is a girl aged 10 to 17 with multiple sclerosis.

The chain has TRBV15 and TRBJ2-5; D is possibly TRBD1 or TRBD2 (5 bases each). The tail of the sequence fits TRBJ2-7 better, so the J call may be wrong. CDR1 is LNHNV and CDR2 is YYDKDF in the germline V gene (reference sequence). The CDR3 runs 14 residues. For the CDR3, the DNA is TGTGCCACCAGCAGAGATGAGGGGTTGAACGAGCAGTACTTC. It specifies CATSRDEGLNEQYF.

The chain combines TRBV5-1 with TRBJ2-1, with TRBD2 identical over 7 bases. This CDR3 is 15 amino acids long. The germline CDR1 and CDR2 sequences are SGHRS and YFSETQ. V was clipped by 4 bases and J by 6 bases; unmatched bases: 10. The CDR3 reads CASSLRTSGANEQFF. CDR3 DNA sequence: TGCGCCAGCAGCCTCAGGACTAGTGGGGCCAATGAGCAGTTCTTC.

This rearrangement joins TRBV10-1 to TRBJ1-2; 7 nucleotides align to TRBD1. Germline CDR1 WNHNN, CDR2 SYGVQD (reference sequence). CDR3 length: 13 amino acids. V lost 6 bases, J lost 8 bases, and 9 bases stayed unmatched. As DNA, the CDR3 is TGCGCCAGCAGCGAGGACAGGTTTCGGGGCTACACCTTC. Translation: CASSEDRFRGYTF.

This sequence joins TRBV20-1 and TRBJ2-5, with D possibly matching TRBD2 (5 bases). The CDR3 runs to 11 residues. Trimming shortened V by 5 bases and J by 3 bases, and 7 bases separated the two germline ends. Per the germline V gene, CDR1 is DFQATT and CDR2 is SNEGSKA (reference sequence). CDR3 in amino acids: CSASEEETQYF. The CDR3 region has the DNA TGCAGTGCTTCGGAGGAAGAGACCCAGTACTTC.

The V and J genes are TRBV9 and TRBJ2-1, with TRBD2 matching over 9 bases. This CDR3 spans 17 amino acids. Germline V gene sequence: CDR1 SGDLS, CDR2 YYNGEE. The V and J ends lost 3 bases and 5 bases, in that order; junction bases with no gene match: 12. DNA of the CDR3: TGTGCCAGCAGCGCCCCCCGAGGGGCGGGAGGGAACAATGAGCAGTTCTTC. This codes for CASSAPRGAGGNNEQFF.

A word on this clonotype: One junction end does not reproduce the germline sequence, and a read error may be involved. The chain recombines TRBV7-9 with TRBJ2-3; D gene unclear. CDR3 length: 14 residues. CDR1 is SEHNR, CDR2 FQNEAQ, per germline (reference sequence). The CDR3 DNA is TGTGCCGGCAGCTTTGGTGAAGGTACCGATACGCAGTATTTT. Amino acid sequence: CAGSFGEGTDTQYF.

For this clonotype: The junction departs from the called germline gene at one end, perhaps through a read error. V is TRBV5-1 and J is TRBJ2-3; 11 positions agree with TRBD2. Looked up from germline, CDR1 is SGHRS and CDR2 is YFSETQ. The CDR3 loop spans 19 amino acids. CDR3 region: CAGSLRAPSSGRMLDTQYF. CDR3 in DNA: TGCGCCGGCAGCTTGAGGGCCCCCTCTAGCGGGAGGATGTTGGATACGCAGTATTTT.

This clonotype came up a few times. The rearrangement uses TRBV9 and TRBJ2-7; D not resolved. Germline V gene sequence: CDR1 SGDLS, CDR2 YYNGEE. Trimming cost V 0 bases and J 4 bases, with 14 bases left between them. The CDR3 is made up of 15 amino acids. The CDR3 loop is CASSVGEFIGYEQYF. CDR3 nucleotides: TGTGCCAGCAGCGTAGGAGAGTTTATAGGGTACGAGCAGTACTTC.

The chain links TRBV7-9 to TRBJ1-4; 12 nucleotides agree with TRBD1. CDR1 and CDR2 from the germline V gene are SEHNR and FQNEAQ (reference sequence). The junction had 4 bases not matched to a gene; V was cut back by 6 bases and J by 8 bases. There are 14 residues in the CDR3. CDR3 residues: CASRPGQGAEKLFF. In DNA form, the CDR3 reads TGTGCCAGCAGACCGGGACAGGGGGCGGAAAAACTGTTTTTT.